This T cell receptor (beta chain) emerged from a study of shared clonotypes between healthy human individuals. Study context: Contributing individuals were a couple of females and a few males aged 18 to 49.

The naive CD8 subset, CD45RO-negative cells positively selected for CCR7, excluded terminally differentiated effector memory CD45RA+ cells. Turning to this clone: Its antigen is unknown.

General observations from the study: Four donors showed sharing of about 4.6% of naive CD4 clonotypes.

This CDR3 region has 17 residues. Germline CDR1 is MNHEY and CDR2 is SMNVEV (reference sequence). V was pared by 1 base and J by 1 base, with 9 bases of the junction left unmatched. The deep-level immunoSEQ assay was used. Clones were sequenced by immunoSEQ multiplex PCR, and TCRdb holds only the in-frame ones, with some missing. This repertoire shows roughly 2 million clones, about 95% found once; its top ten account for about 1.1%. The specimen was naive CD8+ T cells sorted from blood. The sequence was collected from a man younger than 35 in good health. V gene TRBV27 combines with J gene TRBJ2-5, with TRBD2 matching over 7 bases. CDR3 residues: CASSLLGSGRFQETQYF. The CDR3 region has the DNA TGTGCCAGCAGTTTATTGGGTAGCGGGCGTTTCCAAGAGACCCAGTACTTC.